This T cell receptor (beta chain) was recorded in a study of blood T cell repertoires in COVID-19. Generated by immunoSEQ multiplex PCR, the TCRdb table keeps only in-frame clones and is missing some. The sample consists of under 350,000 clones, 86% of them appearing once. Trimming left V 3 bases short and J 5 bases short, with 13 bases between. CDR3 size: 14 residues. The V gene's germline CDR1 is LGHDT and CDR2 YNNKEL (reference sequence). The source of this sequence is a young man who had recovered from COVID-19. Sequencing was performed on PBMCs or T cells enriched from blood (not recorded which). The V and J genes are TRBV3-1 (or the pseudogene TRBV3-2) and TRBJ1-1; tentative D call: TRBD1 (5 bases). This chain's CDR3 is CASSHWLEGTEAFF. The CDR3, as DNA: TGTGCCAGCAGCCACTGGCTGGAGGGGACTGAAGCTTTCTTT.